This T cell receptor (beta chain) originates from a study of cytomegalovirus exposure and HLA in healthy donors. Study-wide findings and caveats: One variant, a missense change in DCLRE1C, was linked in a later analysis to TCR beta V- and J-gene trimming. TCR beta sequences reportedly predicted most subjects' HLA-A and HLA-B alleles accurately. In a later analysis, at a false discovery rate of 0.05, over 15,000 TCR beta sequences were associated with HLA alleles.

The sample holds a few counts of this clone. The target antigen is unknown. PCR was performed using 60 Vbeta and 13 Jbeta primers. Profiled with immunoSEQ multiplex PCR; TCRdb holds only in-frame clones, not every one. The sample has about 180,000 clones, 70% to 80% seen once. This CDR3 spans 15 amino acids. V dropped 4 bases and J dropped 0; count of bases not matched to a gene: 5. Germline loops: CDR1 SNHLY, CDR2 FYNNEI. V gene TRBV2 combines with J gene TRBJ1-1; 7 bases map to TRBD1. Sequences were obtained from PBMCs. This clonotype originated in a woman aged 40 to 49 in good health and CMV-seronegative. The CDR3 DNA sequence: TGTGCCAGCAGTGGGGACAGTAACATGAACACTGAAGCTTTCTTT. Amino acids: CASSGDSNMNTEAFF.